The 19 T cell receptor beta chains presented below share a single source sample, sequenced in a study of blood T cells in healthy people across ages (dated by TCRdb to about 2015). The library was produced with 5' RACE. TCRdb lists the instrument as Illumina HiSeq 2500. A second PCR of roughly 7 to 11 cycles was performed with a sample-barcoded 5' primer and a J-beta primer mix. In-frame beta chains were kept once TCRdb had trimmed the public reads at Q25 with fastp and called clones with MiXCR. Each entry is one CDR3 protein sequence, shown with its most common DNA and genes. The table for this sample lists 650,000 to 700,000 distinct CDR3 sequences; 32% of them were counted only once. Clones ranked in the top ten supply less than 20% of the sample. The specimen was blood. These receptor sequences come from a woman older than 75 in good health. Donor details come from another sample of the same person, matched by shared clones.

At least ten counts were recorded for this clonotype. The chain has TRBV5-6 and TRBJ2-4; tentative D call: TRBD2 (6 bases). This CDR3 has 15 amino acids. CDR1 and CDR2 (germline): SGHDT, YYEEEE. V was cut by 5 bases and J by 0 bases, with 12 bases left in between. Written as DNA, the CDR3 is TGTGCCAGCAGGGAGGGCCATATAGCCAAAAACATTCAGTACTTC. Protein sequence: CASREGHIAKNIQYF.

There are many counts of this clonotype. The CDR3, as DNA: TGTGCCAGCAGACTGTATGATACGCAGTATTTT. Residues: CASRLYDTQYF. The chain is built from TRBV12-3 or TRBV12-4 and TRBJ2-3; D is ambiguous. The V end was cut by 6 bases, the J end by 6 bases, with 7 bases between. CDR3 length: 11 amino acids.

Many counts were recorded for this clonotype. The chain is built from TRBV6-2 or TRBV6-3 and TRBJ2-7; perhaps D is TRBD1 or TRBD2 (5 bases each). The germline CDR1 and CDR2 sequences are MNHEY and SVGEGT. This CDR3 contains 15 residues. V shed 2 bases and J shed 2 bases, with 13 bases lying between them. CDR3: CASSYEEGRAYEQYF. The CDR3 nucleotides read TGTGCCAGCAGTTACGAAGAGGGGAGAGCCTACGAGCAGTACTTC.

This clonotype came up many times. The CDR3 DNA reads as TGCAGTGCTAGCGGGGGGGCCCTAGGGGACGAGCAGTACTTC. Translation: CSASGGALGDEQYF. The J gene is TRBJ2-7, the V gene TRBV20-1; 8 bases fit TRBD2. The CDR3 contains 14 residues. The germline V gene encodes CDR1 DFQATT and CDR2 SNEGSKA (reference sequence). The ends lost 3 bases at V and 5 bases at J; junction bases unmatched: 9.

There are many counts of this clonotype. CDR3 in DNA: TGTGCCAGCTCGGCGCGAGATGAGCAGTTCTTC. Residues: CASSARDEQFF. This rearrangement joins TRBV18 to TRBJ2-1; D remains unclear. The length of the CDR3 is 11 residues. Germline V gene data show CDR1 as KGHSH and CDR2 as LQKENI. Deletions cut 6 bases from V and 8 bases from J, with 8 bases between.

This clonotype came up many times. The chain recombines TRBV6-5 with TRBJ1-2; D remains unclear. Germline loops: CDR1 MNHEY, CDR2 SVGAGI. V lost 4 bases and J lost 0, with 12 bases in between. CDR3 size: 15 residues. CDR3: CASSSAGPPNYGYTF. In nucleotides, the CDR3 is TGTGCCAGCAGTTCCGCAGGACCACCTAACTATGGCTACACCTTC.

The chain combines TRBV20-1 with TRBJ1-1, with D perhaps matching TRBD1 (6 bases). The CDR3 sequence is 15 residues long. Germline V gene data show CDR1 as DFQATT and CDR2 as SNEGSKA (reference sequence). The germline V and J ends were trimmed by 0 bases and 3 bases, with 14 bases remaining between them. CDR3 in amino acids: CSARDLGAGYTEAFF. The CDR3 nucleotides are TGCAGTGCTAGAGATTTGGGGGCGGGGTACACTGAAGCTTTCTTT.

This clonotype was picked up many times. The rearrangement links TRBV30 to TRBJ1-2; D ambiguous. V lost 1 base and J lost 6, with 12 bases in between. CDR3 length: 13 residues. Germline loops: CDR1 GTSNPN, CDR2 SVGIG (reference sequence). CDR3 in DNA: TGTGCCTGGAGTGAAGGTCTTTTGGATGGCTACACCTTC. Residues: CAWSEGLLDGYTF.

The chain carries TRBV11-3 and TRBJ2-1; 10 bases agree with TRBD2. Germline values: CDR1 SGHNT, CDR2 YENEEA. CDR3 size: 14 residues. Trimming took 0 bases from V and 15 from J; bases not matched to a gene: 8. DNA of the CDR3: TGTGCCAGCAGCTTAGATGCCCGGACTAGCGGACTGTTCTTC. Protein: CASSLDARTSGLFF.

V and J are TRBV20-1 and TRBJ1-5, with 7 bases matching TRBD1. V trimming: 4 bases; J trimming: 2 bases; junction bases outside the gene matches: 14. The germline CDR1 and CDR2 sequences are DFQATT and SNEGSKA (reference sequence). This CDR3 spans 17 amino acids. CDR3 amino acids: CSATRGTVGFRNQPQHF. The DNA of the CDR3 is TGCAGTGCTACTAGGGGGACAGTCGGTTTTCGCAATCAGCCCCAGCATTTT.

The sample holds a few counts of this clonotype. A much larger clone lies one base from this, so it may be a read error. This chain uses TRBV29-1 with TRBJ2-7; D unresolved. Trimming removed 7 bases from V and 7 bases from J, with 11 bases in between. The CDR3 extends over 10 amino acids. Germline V gene lookup returns CDR1 SQVTM and CDR2 ANQGSEA. In DNA, the CDR3 is TGCAGCGCCACTGGGCGAGAGCAGTACTTC. Translated: CSATGREQYF.

Comments on this clonotype: This may come from a read error, since a much larger clone is one base off. The chain employs TRBV7-8 and TRBJ2-1, with a weak D call TRBD1 (5 bases). The DNA end favors TRBJ2-7, so the J call may be wrong. The CDR3 is 16 amino acids. Per the germline V gene, CDR1 is SGHVS and CDR2 is FQNEAQ. The CDR3 sequence is CASSLAGWQGYNEQYF. In DNA form, the CDR3 reads TGTGCCAGCAGCTTAGCTGGTTGGCAGGGATACAATGAGCAGTACTTC.

In regard to this clonotype: It may be a read error: a sequence one base away is much more abundant. The CDR3 DNA is TGCAGTGCTAGTCGCGGGGGGAGCACAGATGCGCAGTATTTT. This gives the protein CSASRGGSTDAQYF. The chain is built from TRBV20-1 and TRBJ2-3; the match to TRBD2 covers 8 bases. The CDR3 loop spans 14 amino acids. In germline, CDR1 is DFQATT, CDR2 SNEGSKA (reference sequence).

The rearrangement links TRBV25-1 to TRBJ1-5; D might be TRBD1 (6 bases). Deletions cut 6 bases from V and 3 bases from J, with 9 bases between. Germline values: CDR1 MGHDK, CDR2 SYGVNS. The CDR3 sequence is 13 residues long. In DNA, the CDR3 is TGTGCCAGCAGAGAGGGGGACAATCAGCCCCAGCATTTT. This gives the protein CASREGDNQPQHF.

With respect to this clonotype: A much more abundant neighbour one base away suggests this may be a read error. The J gene is TRBJ2-5, the V gene TRBV5-5, with D hard to call. Trimming removed 4 bases from V and 1 base from J, with 11 bases in between. This CDR3 comprises 14 residues. CDR1 is SGHKS, CDR2 YYEKEE, per germline (reference sequence). In nucleotides, the CDR3 is TGTGCCAGCAGCGTTCAAGATTTCCAAGAGACCCAGTACTTC. This gives the protein CASSVQDFQETQYF.

There are many counts of this clonotype. The chain couples TRBV20-1 to TRBJ2-4, with 10 bases fitting TRBD1. The CDR3 consists of 14 residues. The ends lost 6 bases at V and 4 bases at J; junction bases unmatched: 6. Looked up from germline, CDR1 is DFQATT and CDR2 is SNEGSKA (reference sequence). The CDR3 coding sequence is TGCAGTGCGGAAGGGACAGGGGCAAAAAACATTCAGTACTTC. Amino acid sequence: CSAEGTGAKNIQYF.

This clonotype has a handful of counts. A much larger clone sits a single nucleotide away, making a read error possible. The gene calls are TRBV7-2 and TRBJ1-4, with 8 bases aligning to TRBD1. The CDR3 is 15 residues long. Germline-derived CDR1 and CDR2 are SGHTA and FQGNSA. CDR3 nucleotides: TGTGCCAGCAGCTCGGGACAGGCAACTAATGAAAAACGGTTTTTT. This sequence encodes CASSSGQATNEKRFF.

With respect to this clonotype: A much larger clone sits a single nucleotide away, making a read error possible. The chain joins TRBV30 to TRBJ1-2, with unresolved D. The CDR3 is 12 residues long. Looked up from germline, CDR1 is GTSNPN and CDR2 is SVGIG (reference sequence). V lost 2 bases, J lost 1 base, and 5 bases lay in between. As DNA, the CDR3 is TGTGCCTGGAGTTCAGATAACTATGGCTACACCTTC. Translation gives CAWSSDNYGYTF.

The table lists this clonotype with many counts. This rearrangement joins TRBV5-1 to TRBJ2-7; D is unclear. Germline V CDR1 and CDR2: SGHRS, YFSETQ. With 0 bases removed from V and 0 bases from J, the gap between germline ends came to 7 bases. The CDR3 is made up of 14 amino acids. The CDR3 nucleotides read TGCGCCAGCAGCTTGGAGGGCAGCTCCTACGAGCAGTACTTC. It encodes CASSLEGSSYEQYF.